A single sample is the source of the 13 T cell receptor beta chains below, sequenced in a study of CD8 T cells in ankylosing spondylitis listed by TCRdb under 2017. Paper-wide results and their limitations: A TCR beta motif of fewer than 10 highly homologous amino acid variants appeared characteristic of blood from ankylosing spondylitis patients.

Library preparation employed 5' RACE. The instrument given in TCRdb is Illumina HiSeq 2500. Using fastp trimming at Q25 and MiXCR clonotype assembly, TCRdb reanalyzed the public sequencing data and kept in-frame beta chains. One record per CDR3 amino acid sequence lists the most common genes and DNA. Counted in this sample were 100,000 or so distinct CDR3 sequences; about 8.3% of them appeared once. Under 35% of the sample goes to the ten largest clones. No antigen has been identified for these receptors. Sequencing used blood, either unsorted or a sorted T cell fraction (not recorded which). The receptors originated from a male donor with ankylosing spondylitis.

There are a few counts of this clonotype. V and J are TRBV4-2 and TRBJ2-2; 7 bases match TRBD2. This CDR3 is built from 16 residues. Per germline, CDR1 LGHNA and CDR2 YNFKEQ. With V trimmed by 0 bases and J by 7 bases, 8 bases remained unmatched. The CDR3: CASSQERLAAHGELFF. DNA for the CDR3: TGTGCCAGCAGCCAAGAACGGCTAGCGGCGCACGGGGAGCTGTTTTTT.

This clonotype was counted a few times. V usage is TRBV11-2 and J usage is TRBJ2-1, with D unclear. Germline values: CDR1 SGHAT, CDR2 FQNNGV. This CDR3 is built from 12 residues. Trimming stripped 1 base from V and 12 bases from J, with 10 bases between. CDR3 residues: CASSLARMGQFF. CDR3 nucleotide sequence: TGTGCCAGCAGCTTAGCCCGGATGGGGCAGTTCTTC.

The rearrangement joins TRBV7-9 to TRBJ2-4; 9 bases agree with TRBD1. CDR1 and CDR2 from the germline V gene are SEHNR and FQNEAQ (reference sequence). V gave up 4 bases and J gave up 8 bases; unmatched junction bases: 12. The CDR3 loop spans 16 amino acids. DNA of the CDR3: TGTGCCAGCAGCTGGGACGATAACAGGGGGCCGGACATTCAGTACTTC. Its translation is CASSWDDNRGPDIQYF.

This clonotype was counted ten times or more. The CDR3: CASISFGSGDYNEQFF. The CDR3 coding sequence is TGTGCCAGCATTTCTTTCGGTAGCGGAGACTACAATGAGCAGTTCTTC. The chain links TRBV2 to TRBJ2-1; weak D call: TRBD2 (6 bases). The V and J ends lost 7 bases and 3 bases respectively, with 19 bases between them. The CDR3 covers 16 residues. Germline V lookup: CDR1 SNHLY, CDR2 FYNNEI.

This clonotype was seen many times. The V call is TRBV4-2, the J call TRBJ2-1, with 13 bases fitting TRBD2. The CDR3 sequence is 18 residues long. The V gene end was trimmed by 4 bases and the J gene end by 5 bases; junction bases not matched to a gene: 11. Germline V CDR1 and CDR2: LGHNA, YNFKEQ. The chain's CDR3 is CASSPSTLGLAGDNEQFF. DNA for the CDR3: TGTGCCAGCAGCCCAAGCACTTTAGGACTAGCGGGAGACAATGAGCAGTTCTTC.

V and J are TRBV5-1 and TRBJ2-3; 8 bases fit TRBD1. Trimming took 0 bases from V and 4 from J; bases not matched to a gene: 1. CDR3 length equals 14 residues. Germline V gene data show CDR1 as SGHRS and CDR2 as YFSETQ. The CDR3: CASSLEQGADTQYF. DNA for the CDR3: TGCGCCAGCAGCTTGGAACAGGGGGCAGATACGCAGTATTTT.

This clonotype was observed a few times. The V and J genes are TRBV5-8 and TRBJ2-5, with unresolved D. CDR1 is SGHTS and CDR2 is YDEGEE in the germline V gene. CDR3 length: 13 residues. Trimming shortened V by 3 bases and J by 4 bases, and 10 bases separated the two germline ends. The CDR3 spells CASSSSQRETQYF. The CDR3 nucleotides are TGTGCCAGCAGCTCCTCACAGAGAGAGACCCAGTACTTC. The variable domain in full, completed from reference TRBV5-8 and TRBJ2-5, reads EAGVTQSPTHLIKTRGQQATLRCSPISGHTSVYWYQQALGLGLQFLLWYDEGEERNRGNFPPRFSGRQFPNYSSELNVNALELEDSALYLCASSSSQRETQYFGPGTRLLVL.

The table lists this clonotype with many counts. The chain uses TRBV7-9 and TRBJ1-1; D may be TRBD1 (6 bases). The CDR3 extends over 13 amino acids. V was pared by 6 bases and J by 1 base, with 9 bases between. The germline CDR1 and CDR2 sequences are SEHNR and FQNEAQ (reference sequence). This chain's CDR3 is CASRGTPNTEAFF. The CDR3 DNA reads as TGTGCCAGCAGGGGGACACCGAACACTGAAGCTTTCTTT.

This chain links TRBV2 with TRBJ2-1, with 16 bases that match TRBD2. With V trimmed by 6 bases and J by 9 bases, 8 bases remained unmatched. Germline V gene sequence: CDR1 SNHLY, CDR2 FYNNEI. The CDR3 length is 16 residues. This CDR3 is CASSDPGTSGRAEQFF. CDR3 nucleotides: TGTGCCAGCAGCGACCCCGGGACTAGCGGGAGGGCTGAGCAGTTCTTC.

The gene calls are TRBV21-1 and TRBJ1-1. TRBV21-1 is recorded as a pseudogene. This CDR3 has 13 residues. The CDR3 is CASSKAGNTEAFF. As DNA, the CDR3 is TGTGCCAGCAGCAAAGCCGGGAACACTGAAGCTTTCTTT.

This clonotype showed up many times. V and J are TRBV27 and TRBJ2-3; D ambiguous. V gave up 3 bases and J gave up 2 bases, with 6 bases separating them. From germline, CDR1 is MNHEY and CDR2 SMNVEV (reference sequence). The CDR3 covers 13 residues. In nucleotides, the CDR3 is TGTGCCAGCAGTTTGTGGATCACAGATACGCAGTATTTT. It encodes CASSLWITDTQYF.

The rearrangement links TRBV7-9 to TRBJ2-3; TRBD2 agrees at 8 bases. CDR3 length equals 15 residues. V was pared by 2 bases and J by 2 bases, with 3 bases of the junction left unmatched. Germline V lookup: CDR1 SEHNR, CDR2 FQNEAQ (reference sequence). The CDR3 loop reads CASSLRGGYTDTQYF. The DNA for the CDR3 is TGTGCCAGCAGCTTACGGGGGGGATACACAGATACGCAGTATTTT.

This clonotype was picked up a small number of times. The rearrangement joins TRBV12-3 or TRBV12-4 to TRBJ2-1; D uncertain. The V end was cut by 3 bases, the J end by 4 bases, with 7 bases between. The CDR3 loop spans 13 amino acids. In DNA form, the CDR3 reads TGTGCCAGCAGTTTCGGACGATACAATGAGCAGTTCTTC. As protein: CASSFGRYNEQFF.